This T cell receptor beta chain was recovered during a study of beta chain features in type 1 diabetes. Study observations and caveats: Significant though moderate, a shortening of TCRB CDR3s appeared in all four CD4+ subsets of Type 1 diabetes patients. High-TCR-expressing cells could be over-represented by cDNA sequencing.

Researchers reported sorting CD4+ naive, central memory, regulatory and stem cell-like memory cells via CD45RO/CCR7/CD25/CD127/CD95/CD27. Expressed TCRB transcripts were sequenced, since all the RNA that had been isolated was reverse transcribed. The study sequenced naive, central memory and regulatory T cell samples to an average of roughly 3.4 million reads. Libraries were prepared by immunoSEQ multiplex PCR; TCRdb keeps only in-frame clonotypes and omits some of them. The table has about 160,000 clones, 7.5% to 9.5% seen once. CDR1 is MDHEN, CDR2 SYDVKM, per germline. V was clipped by 6 bases and J by 6 bases; unmatched bases: 6. The CDR3 runs 15 residues. This clone has more than one count but fewer than ten. Its specificity is unknown.

The chain is built from TRBV28 and TRBJ1-5; 12 nucleotides agree with TRBD1. The sequenced sample consisted of central memory CD4+ T cells from blood. This TCR was sampled from a young woman with type 1 diabetes. Written as DNA, the CDR3 is TGTGCCAGCAGCCGGGGACAGGGGGCGGGTCAGCCCCAGCATTTT. This sequence encodes CASSRGQGAGQPQHF.